The 6 T cell receptor beta chains listed next were all sequenced from one sample in a study of human T cells and chemical hapten exposure. The time point denotes: patch test 3, about 24 weeks after DPC sensitization. The treatment denotes: therapeutic diphenylcyclopropenone sensitization with weekly scalp DPC. TCRdb itself ran the RACE reads through MiXCR, one entry per CDR3 protein. The profile shows 27,000 or so distinct CDR3 sequences, around 6% of them singletons. The sequenced sample was whole blood, obtained in connection with sensitization to the hapten diphenylcyclopropenone (DPC). The receptors were gathered from a man aged 30 to 45 with alopecia areata. Some clones in this sample may be carry-over from other donors' samples.

This clonotype was observed many times. CDR3 in amino acids: CASKGGELFF. CDR3 DNA sequence: TGTGCCAGTAAAGGAGGGGAGCTGTTTTTT. The rearrangement links TRBV19 to TRBJ2-2; no firm D call. Germline V gene lookup returns CDR1 LNHDA and CDR2 SQIVND (reference sequence). Between the trimmed V and J ends, which lost 7 bases and 8 bases, there was a span of 5 bases. This CDR3 spans 10 amino acids.

This clonotype was seen repeatedly, ten times or more. The chain is built from TRBV6-2 or TRBV6-3 and TRBJ1-6; tentatively, D is TRBD1 (5 bases). Germline V CDR1 and CDR2: MNHEY, SVGEGT. This CDR3 has 15 amino acids. The V end was cut by 6 bases, the J end by 10 bases, with 19 bases between. The CDR3 sequence: CASRTGGFENSPLHF. The CDR3 DNA follows: TGTGCCAGCAGGACGGGGGGATTTGAAAACTCACCCCTCCACTTT.

This clonotype was seen at least ten times. The chain is built from TRBV7-2 and TRBJ2-3; 8 bases line up with TRBD1. CDR3 size: 16 residues. V lost 3 bases and J lost 4; bases outside the gene matches: 9. CDR1 is SGHTA, CDR2 FQGNSA, per germline. CDR3 sequence (DNA): TGTGCCAGCAGCTTTTTAGGTCAGGGGGCCTCAGATACGCAGTATTTT. Translation: CASSFLGQGASDTQYF.

This clonotype has at least ten counts. The chain links TRBV7-9 to TRBJ2-5, with a possible D match to TRBD1 (7 bases). Germline V gene lookup returns CDR1 SEHNR and CDR2 FQNEAQ (reference sequence). The CDR3 is 19 residues long. V lost 5 bases and J 0 bases, leaving 25 bases between the germline ends. CDR3: CASSSLRGQTGSYQETQYF. Written as DNA, the CDR3 is TGTGCCAGCAGCAGCCTGCGGGGACAGACAGGTTCCTACCAAGAGACCCAGTACTTC.

This chain joins TRBV20-1 and TRBJ1-6, with D tentatively TRBD1 (5 bases). This CDR3 is 15 amino acids long. V dropped 5 bases and J dropped 5 bases, with 16 bases sitting between them. Germline V gene sequence: CDR1 DFQATT, CDR2 SNEGSKA (reference sequence). The CDR3 loop is CSAGVSGIDNSPLHF. The CDR3 nucleotides read TGCAGTGCTGGAGTCTCAGGGATCGATAATTCACCCCTCCACTTT.

This clonotype was counted ten times or more. The V call is TRBV5-5, the J call TRBJ1-1, with TRBD1 as a possible D gene (6 bases). The CDR3 totals 14 residues. The V end was cut by 2 bases, the J end by 1 base, with 9 bases between. The germline CDR1 and CDR2 sequences are SGHKS and YYEKEE (reference sequence). The CDR3 nucleotides read TGTGCCAGCAGCTTTCAGGGGTCGAACACTGAAGCTTTCTTT. Translated: CASSFQGSNTEAFF.